The text below deals with one TCR beta chain. Its antigen is still unknown. The germline gives CDR1 SGHDT, CDR2 YYEEEE. The V end lost 0 bases, the J end lost 6 bases, and 9 bases lay between the germline ends. The CDR3 totals 13 residues. MiXCR was run by TCRdb on the 5' RACE reads, yielding one entry per CDR3 protein. The sample includes under 250,000 distinct CDR3 sequences, over 15% of them seen just once. The source of the sample is a study of T-cell memory formation after mild COVID-19. Regarding the study as a whole: Clones that contracted from day 15 to 85 were balanced CD4/CD8, while later expanders leaned CD4+. Still unconfirmed is whether the second-wave clones peaking on day 37 recognized SARS-CoV-2. Researchers found some responding clones in pre-infection memory, a sign that cross-reactive memory joined.

This sequence was found in an adult woman who had mild COVID-19 (a few samples of this study predate the infection). Cell type and time point are not known. V usage is TRBV5-6 and J usage is TRBJ1-1, with unresolved D. Material: PBMCs or a T cell subset sorted from them (not recorded which). For the CDR3, the DNA is TGTGCCAGCAGCTTGGTTCGGGTCTCTGAAGCTTTCTTT. Protein product: CASSLVRVSEAFF. The full variable domain, rest sourced from reference TRBV5-6 and TRBJ1-1, is DAGVTQSPTHLIKTRGQQVTLRCSPKSGHDTVSWYQQALGQGPQFIFQYYEEEERQRGNFPDRFSGHQFPNYSSELNVNALLLGDSALYLCASSLVRVSEAFFGQGTRLTVV.